This TCR beta chain was recorded in a study of shared clonotypes between healthy human individuals. The CDR3 has 15 residues. The germline gives CDR1 MNHEY, CDR2 SMNVEV (reference sequence). Trimming removed 0 bases at V and 0 bases at J, with 9 bases between. Sequenced by immunoSEQ multiplex PCR; TCRdb stores in-frame clones only, minus some. The sample lists 1,500,000 or so clones, 95% to 97% occurring once. This sequence originates from a man aged 25 to 45 in good health. The source material was naive CD4+ T cells sorted from blood. Subset in this sample: CD45RA+ positively selected. The gene calls are TRBV27 and TRBJ2-7; D gene uncertain. This chain's CDR3 is CASSLSSDNSYEQYF. The CDR3 DNA reads as TGTGCCAGCAGTTTATCCAGTGACAACTCCTACGAGCAGTACTTC.